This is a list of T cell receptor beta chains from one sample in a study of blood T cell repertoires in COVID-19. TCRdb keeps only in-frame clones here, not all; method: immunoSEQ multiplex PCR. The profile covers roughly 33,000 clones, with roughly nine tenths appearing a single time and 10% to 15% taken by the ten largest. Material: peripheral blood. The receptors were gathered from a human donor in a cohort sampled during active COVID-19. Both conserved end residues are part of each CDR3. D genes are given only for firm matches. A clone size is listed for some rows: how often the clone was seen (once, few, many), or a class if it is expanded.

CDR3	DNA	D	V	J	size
CASSLDQTGRTEAFF	TGTGCCAGCAGCTTAGACCAGACAGGGAGGACTGAAGCTTTCTTT	TRBD1	TRBV11-2	TRBJ1-1	NA
CASRPGQGASYEQYF	TGTGCCAGTAGGCCGGGACAGGGGGCATCTTACGAGCAGTACTTC	TRBD1	TRBV19	TRBJ2-7	NA
CAWSVQGYEQYF	TGTGCCTGGAGTGTACAGGGGTACGAGCAGTACTTC	TRBD1	TRBV30	TRBJ2-7	NA
CASSGQGSFNRETQYF	TGTGCCAGCAGCGGACAGGGGAGCTTTAATCGCGAGACCCAGTACTTC	TRBD1	TRBV2	TRBJ2-5	NA
CASSFRGATNEKLFF	TGTGCCAGCAGTTTTAGGGGTGCAACTAATGAAAAACTGTTTTTT	NA	TRBV27	TRBJ1-4	NA
CASSWGQDSYNEQFF	TGCGCCAGCAGCTGGGGACAGGATTCCTACAATGAGCAGTTCTTC	TRBD1	TRBV5-1	TRBJ2-1	NA
CASSIEGTGLYSNQPQHF	TGTGCCAGTAGTATAGAGGGGACAGGTCTTTATAGCAATCAGCCCCAGCATTTT	TRBD1	TRBV19	TRBJ1-5	NA
CASSPTSGGHNEQFF	TGTGCCAGCAGTCCCACTAGCGGGGGCCACAATGAGCAGTTCTTC	TRBD2	TRBV6-4	TRBJ2-1	NA
CATSRAGTGGGYTF	TGTGCCACCAGCCGAGCCGGGACAGGGGGAGGCTACACCTTC	TRBD1	TRBV15	TRBJ1-2	NA
CATTGSPLISGNTIYF	TGTGCCACGACGGGTTCACCCCTTATCTCTGGAAACACCATATATTTT	NA	TRBV19	TRBJ1-3	NA
CASSAGLALPYEQYF	TGTGCCAGCAGTGCAGGGTTAGCCCTCCCCTACGAGCAGTACTTC	NA	TRBV13	TRBJ2-7	NA
CASGKGQGNTGELFF	TGTGCTAGTGGAAAGGGACAGGGCAACACCGGGGAGCTGTTTTTT	TRBD1	TRBV12-5	TRBJ2-2	NA
CASSLKRADQPQHF	TGTGCCAGCAGCTTAAAGAGGGCCGATCAGCCCCAGCATTTT	NA	TRBV7-2	TRBJ1-5	NA
CASSPGRAGYNEQFF	TGTGCCAGCTCACCAGGGAGGGCCGGGTACAATGAGCAGTTCTTC	TRBD2	TRBV18	TRBJ2-1	NA
CATSREIQGGNQPQHF	TGTGCCACCAGCAGAGAAATCCAGGGGGGCAATCAGCCCCAGCATTTT	TRBD1	TRBV15	TRBJ1-5	NA
CASSLGVSEKLFF	TGTGCCAGCAGCTTAGGTGTGAGTGAAAAACTGTTTTTT	NA	TRBV13	TRBJ1-4	NA
CASSSGHVSYEQYF	TGTGCCAGCAGCTCGGGACACGTCTCCTACGAGCAGTACTTC	NA	TRBV7-9	TRBJ2-7	once
CAWSEQVQETQYF	TGTGCCTGGAGTGAGCAGGTCCAAGAGACCCAGTACTTC	NA	TRBV30	TRBJ2-5	NA
CASASGVASTDTQYF	TGTGCCAGCGCTAGCGGGGTAGCTAGCACAGATACGCAGTATTTT	TRBD2	TRBV27	TRBJ2-3	NA
CASRGTLYGYTF	TGTGCCAGCAGGGGGACTCTCTATGGCTACACCTTC	NA	TRBV6-5	TRBJ1-2	NA
CAWRLAGGPDTQYF	TGTGCCTGGAGGCTAGCGGGAGGCCCAGATACGCAGTATTTT	TRBD2	TRBV30	TRBJ2-3	NA
CASSITGTSGSEQFF	TGTGCCAGTAGTATTACCGGGACTAGCGGAAGTGAGCAGTTCTTC	TRBD2	TRBV19	TRBJ2-1	NA
CASRRLAGGRNIQYF	TGTGCCAGCAGGAGACTAGCGGGAGGCCGGAACATTCAGTACTTC	TRBD2	TRBV11-2	TRBJ2-4	once
CASSLTSVGETQYF	TGTGCCAGCAGCTTGACTAGCGTTGGGGAGACCCAGTACTTC	TRBD2	TRBV7-2	TRBJ2-5	NA
CASSIGQGTETQYF	TGTGCCAGCAGCATTGGACAGGGGACAGAGACCCAGTACTTC	TRBD1	TRBV7-2	TRBJ2-5	NA
CASSELAGTDTQYF	TGTGCCAGCAGTGAACTAGCGGGCACAGATACGCAGTATTTT	TRBD2	TRBV25-1	TRBJ2-3	NA
CASSPSGTSGYNEQFF	TGTGCCAGCAGCCCATCCGGGACTAGCGGTTACAATGAGCAGTTCTTC	TRBD2	TRBV11-3	TRBJ2-1	NA